The rows below give T cell receptor beta chains drawn from one sample of a study of OX40 agonist ivuxolimab in advanced cancers. The repertoire was sequenced with immunoSEQ multiplex PCR; TCRdb's copy has only in-frame clones and lacks some. The sample lists 15,000 to 25,000 clones; about four fifths were seen once. The sequencing here drew on CD4+ or CD8+ T cells sorted from blood, taken in a trial of the OX40 agonist ivuxolimab. These receptors were obtained from an adult with an advanced solid tumor such as melanoma, head and neck, liver or kidney cancer. The CDR3 runs from the conserved cysteine through the conserved F or W. The D gene is left open where the match is weak. Only part of the rows carry a size: once, few, many, or a class if the clone is expanded.

clone size | J gene | V gene | CDR3 length | D gene | CDR3 DNA | CDR3 protein
- | TRBJ1-4 | TRBV10-2 | 15 | - | TGCGCCAGCAGTGCACGGGTGTTAACTAATGAAAAACTGTTTTTT | CASSARVLTNEKLFF
- | TRBJ1-2 | TRBV11-1 | 13 | - | TGTGCCAGCAGCGATCCGGGGTTGTCTGGCTACACCTTC | CASSDPGLSGYTF
once | TRBJ2-7 | TRBV18 | 13 | TRBD1 | TGTGCCAGCCCCCGGGACAGGGTGTACGAGCAGTACTTC | CASPRDRVYEQYF
- | TRBJ2-3 | TRBV27 | 13 | TRBD1 | TGTGCCAGCAGTGGTGACAGGGGAGATACGCAGTATTTT | CASSGDRGDTQYF
- | TRBJ1-4 | TRBV7-9 | 15 | - | TGTGCCAGCAGCTTGGCCCACGGCTATAATGAAAAACTGTTTTTT | CASSLAHGYNEKLFF
once | TRBJ2-7 | TRBV7-9 | 14 | - | TGTGCCAGCACCCCCTCGGGTGGGCCCTACGAGCAGTACTTC | CASTPSGGPYEQYF
once | TRBJ2-7 | TRBV5-4 | 18 | TRBD2 | TGTGCCAGCAGCTCGGCTAGCGGGAGGGCCGTCGCCCCCTCCGAGCAGTACTTC | CASSSASGRAVAPSEQYF
- | TRBJ1-3 | TRBV29-1 | 16 | TRBD1 | TGCAGCGTTGAAGATCCCGGACAGGGAAAACAAAACACCATATATTTT | CSVEDPGQGKQNTIYF
- | TRBJ2-1 | TRBV5-1 | 15 | TRBD2 | TGCGCCAGCAGCTTGCCGAGCGGGGGAAGTGATGGGCAGTTCTTC | CASSLPSGGSDGQFF
few | TRBJ2-7 | TRBV2 | 12 | - | TGTGCCAGCAGCGGGGACATCTACGAGCAGTACTTC | CASSGDIYEQYF
- | TRBJ2-7 | TRBV28 | 14 | TRBD1 | TGTGCCAGCAGCGGGAGGACAGGGGACTACGAGCAGTACTTC | CASSGRTGDYEQYF
- | TRBJ1-5 | TRBV6-5 | 14 | TRBD1 | TGTGCCAGCAGTAACGGACAGGGCAATCAGCCCCAGCATTTT | CASSNGQGNQPQHF
- | TRBJ2-7 | TRBV4-3 | 15 | TRBD1 | TGCGCCAGCAGCCGAGCCCAAGGGACAGCATACGAGCAGTACTTC | CASSRAQGTAYEQYF
- | TRBJ2-7 | TRBV28 | 12 | - | TGTGCCAGCAGTCGCCTGTCGTACGAGCAGTACTTC | CASSRLSYEQYF
- | TRBJ1-6 | TRBV27 | 13 | - | TGTGCCAGCAGCTTCTTTGGGGATTCACCCCTCCACTTT | CASSFFGDSPLHF
- | TRBJ2-3 | TRBV6-4 | 15 | TRBD2 | TGTGCCAGCAGTGCTAGCGGGGGGGCCGCAGATACGCAGTATTTT | CASSASGGAADTQYF
- | TRBJ2-6 | TRBV29-1 | 14 | - | TGCAGCGTTGAGCCAGGGGCTGGGGCCAACGTCCTGACTTTC | CSVEPGAGANVLTF
- | TRBJ2-2 | TRBV7-2 | 13 | - | TGTGCCAGCAGCTTAGGCGACAGGGGGGAGCTGTTTTTT | CASSLGDRGELFF
- | TRBJ1-5 | TRBV6-7 | 13 | - | TGTGCCAGCAGAGAGAACCCCGGGGGGCCCCAGCATTTT | CASRENPGGPQHF
- | TRBJ1-2 | TRBV6-1 | 14 | TRBD1 | TGTGCCAGCAGAATAGACAGGGGAGTCTATGGCTACACCTTC | CASRIDRGVYGYTF
- | TRBJ2-2 | TRBV25-1 | 14 | TRBD1 | TGTGCCAGCAGTGAGGACAGGGACACCGGGGAGCTGTTTTTT | CASSEDRDTGELFF
- | TRBJ1-1 | TRBV4-1 | 13 | - | TGCGCCAGCAGCCAAGTGGGGGGGACTGAAGCTTTCTTT | CASSQVGGTEAFF
- | TRBJ2-7 | TRBV13 | 19 | TRBD2 | TGTGCCAGCAGCTTAGGGGGGCTAGCTAGCGGGACCTTCTCCTACGAGCAGTACTTC | CASSLGGLASGTFSYEQYF
once | TRBJ1-4 | TRBV27 | 15 | - | TGTGCCAGCAGTTTATCGGCGGTGCCTTGGGAAAAACTGTTTTTT | CASSLSAVPWEKLFF
- | TRBJ2-7 | TRBV7-9 | 14 | TRBD2 | TGTGCCAGCAATCCCGGGACTAGCTCCTACGAGCAGTACTTC | CASNPGTSSYEQYF
- | TRBJ2-7 | TRBV10-1 | 15 | - | TGCGCCAGCAGGATAAACAGGGTAGGGACCTACGAGCAGTACTTC | CASRINRVGTYEQYF
- | TRBJ2-1 | TRBV29-1 | 16 | - | TGCAGCGTTGAAGATCCGGGGTTAAGCTCCTACAATGAGCAGTTCTTC | CSVEDPGLSSYNEQFF
- | TRBJ2-3 | TRBV7-9 | 17 | TRBD1 | TGTGCCAGCAGCCCCCGGCCGGGACAGGGGAAGAAAGATACGCAGTATTTT | CASSPRPGQGKKDTQYF
- | TRBJ2-1 | TRBV27 | 13 | - | TGTGCCAGCAGTTTAGGCTTCGTCAATGAGCAGTTCTTC | CASSLGFVNEQFF
once | TRBJ1-1 | TRBV19 | 16 | TRBD1 | TGTGCCAGTAGTATAGCCCTGGACAGGCTGAACACTGAAGCTTTCTTT | CASSIALDRLNTEAFF
few | TRBJ1-2 | TRBV2 | 16 | - | TGTGCCAGCAGTCATCTCCCTTCGACAGGCCGCTATGGCTACACCTTC | CASSHLPSTGRYGYTF
- | TRBJ2-2 | TRBV27 | 16 | - | TGTGCCAGCAGTTTAACTAGCCCAGGGTGGACCGGGGAGCTGTTTTTT | CASSLTSPGWTGELFF
- | TRBJ1-2 | TRBV27 | 13 | TRBD1 | TGTGCCAGCAGTTACGGGACAGGGTTGGGCTACACCTTC | CASSYGTGLGYTF
- | TRBJ2-2 | TRBV30 | 14 | - | TGTGCCTGGAGTGAGGTAACCGGCACCGGGGAGCTGTTTTTT | CAWSEVTGTGELFF
- | TRBJ2-7 | TRBV27 | 14 | - | TGTGCCAGCAGTCCTACGGACACTTCCTACGAGCAGTACTTC | CASSPTDTSYEQYF
- | TRBJ2-3 | TRBV9 | 15 | - | TGTGCCAGCAGCGTAGAAGGGGGGATCACAGATACGCAGTATTTT | CASSVEGGITDTQYF
- | TRBJ1-6 | TRBV27 | 12 | - | TGTGCCAGCTCCCCACGTAATTCACCCCTCCACTTT | CASSPRNSPLHF
few | TRBJ2-7 | TRBV7-1 | 16 | TRBD2 | TGTGCCAGCACCTTACTAGCGGGAGCGTTGGGCTACGAGCAGTACTTC | CASTLLAGALGYEQYF
- | TRBJ2-7 | TRBV11-2 | 14 | - | TGTGCCAGCAGCTCCTCGTATGGCCCCTACGAGCAGTACTTC | CASSSSYGPYEQYF
- | TRBJ1-3 | TRBV28 | 14 | - | TGTGCCAGCAGTTTAGGTGGGGACGGAAACACCATATATTTT | CASSLGGDGNTIYF
- | TRBJ2-7 | TRBV4-1 | 14 | - | TGCGCCAGCAGCCAAGCCCTAGCGTCCCACGAGCAGTACTTC | CASSQALASHEQYF
few | TRBJ1-1 | TRBV6-1 | 15 | TRBD1 | TGTGCCAGCAGTTTAACCAGGGGGCTCTTGAATGAAGCTTTCTTT | CASSLTRGLLNEAFF
- | TRBJ2-2 | TRBV21-1 | 12 | - | TGTGCCAGCAACAGGGCGGTCGGGGAGCTGTTTTTT | CASNRAVGELFF
- | TRBJ1-1 | TRBV6-6 | 14 | TRBD1 | TGTGCCAGCAGTTCCGACAGGGGTGTCACTGAAGCTTTCTTT | CASSSDRGVTEAFF
once | TRBJ2-7 | TRBV10-3 | 15 | - | TGTGCCATCAGTGAGAATAAGGGCAGTTCCTACGAGCAGTACTTC | CAISENKGSSYEQYF